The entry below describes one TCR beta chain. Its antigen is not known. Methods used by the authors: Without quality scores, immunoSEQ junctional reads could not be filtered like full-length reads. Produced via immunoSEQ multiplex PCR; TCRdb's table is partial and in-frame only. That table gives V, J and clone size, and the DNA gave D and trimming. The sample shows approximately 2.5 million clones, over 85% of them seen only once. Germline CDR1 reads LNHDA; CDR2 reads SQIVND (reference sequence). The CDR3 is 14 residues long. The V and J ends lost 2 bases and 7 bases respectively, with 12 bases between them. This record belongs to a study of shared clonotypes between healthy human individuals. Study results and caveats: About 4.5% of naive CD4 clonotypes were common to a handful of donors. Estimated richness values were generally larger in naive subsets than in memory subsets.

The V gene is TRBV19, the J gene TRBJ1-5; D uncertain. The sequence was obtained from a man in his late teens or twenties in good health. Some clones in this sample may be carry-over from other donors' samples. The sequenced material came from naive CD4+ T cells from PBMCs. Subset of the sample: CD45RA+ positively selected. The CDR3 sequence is CASSIFRSGQPQHF. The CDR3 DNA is TGTGCCAGTAGTATATTTCGCTCAGGACAGCCCCAGCATTTT. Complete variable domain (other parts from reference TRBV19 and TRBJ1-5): DGGITQSPKYLFRKEGQNVTLSCEQNLNHDAMYWYRQDPGQGLRLIYYSQIVNDFQKGDIAEGYSVSREKKESFPLTVTSAQKNPTAFYLCASSIFRSGQPQHFGDGTRLSIL.